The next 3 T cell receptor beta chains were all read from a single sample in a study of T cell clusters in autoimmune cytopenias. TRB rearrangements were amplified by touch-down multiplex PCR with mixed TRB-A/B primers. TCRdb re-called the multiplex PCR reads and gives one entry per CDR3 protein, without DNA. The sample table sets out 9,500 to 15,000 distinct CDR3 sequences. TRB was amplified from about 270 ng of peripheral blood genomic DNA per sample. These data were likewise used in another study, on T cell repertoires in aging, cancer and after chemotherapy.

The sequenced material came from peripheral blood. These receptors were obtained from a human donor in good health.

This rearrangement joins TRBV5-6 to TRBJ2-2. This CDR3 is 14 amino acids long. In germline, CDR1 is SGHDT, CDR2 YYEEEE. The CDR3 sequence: CASLVFPNTGELFF.

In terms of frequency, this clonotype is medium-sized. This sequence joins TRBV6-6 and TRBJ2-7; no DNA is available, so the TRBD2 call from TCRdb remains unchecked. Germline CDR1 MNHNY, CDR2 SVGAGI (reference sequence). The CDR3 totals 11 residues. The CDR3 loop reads CASSTGGQGNF.

Here the CDR3 reads CASSLGTTDTQYF. V and J are TRBV27 and TRBJ2-3. The CDR3 contains 13 residues. Germline values: CDR1 MNHEY, CDR2 SMNVEV (reference sequence).